The 14 T cell receptor beta chains below were found in one sample sequenced in a study of shared clonotypes between healthy human individuals. Naive CD8 isolation took CD45RO-negative cells positively selected for CCR7 and excluded terminally differentiated effector memory CD45RA+ cells. The repertoire was sequenced with immunoSEQ multiplex PCR; TCRdb's copy has only in-frame clones and lacks some. The sample has under 600,000 clones, 95% to 98% seen once; the top ten hold less than 0.35%. Sample: naive CD8+ T cells sorted from blood. These receptors all stem from a young man in good health.

This chain connects TRBV28 to TRBJ2-3; 8 bases are a match to TRBD1. Trimming removed 3 bases from V and 2 bases from J; junction bases left unmatched: 4. The CDR3 consists of 15 residues. Germline V CDR1 and CDR2: MDHEN, SYDVKM. The CDR3 DNA follows: TGTGCCAGCAGTTTTGGACAGGGCCACACAGATACGCAGTATTTT. Its translation is CASSFGQGHTDTQYF.

The chain joins TRBV30 to TRBJ2-1, with TRBD2 matching 7 bases. CDR1 and CDR2 from the germline V gene are GTSNPN and SVGIG (reference sequence). This CDR3 region has 13 residues. With 2 bases clipped from V and 5 bases from J, the junction kept 3 bases outside the gene matches. DNA of the CDR3: TGTGCCTGGAGTTTCGGGAGGCACAATGAGCAGTTCTTC. Its translation: CAWSFGRHNEQFF. Using reference TRBV30 and TRBJ2-1 for the parts outside the CDR3, the full variable domain is SQTIHQWPATLVQPVGSPLSLECTVEGTSNPNLYWYRQAAGRGLQLLFYSVGIGQISSEVPQNLSASRPQDRQFILSSKKLLLSDSGFYLCAWSFGRHNEQFFGPGTRLTVL.

V gene TRBV27 combines with J gene TRBJ1-2; possible D gene TRBD1, 5 bases. Germline CDR1 MNHEY, CDR2 SMNVEV (reference sequence). V shed 5 bases and J shed 4 bases, with 11 bases lying between them. CDR3 length equals 13 residues. CDR3 in amino acids: CASSLGRFYGYTF. CDR3 DNA: TGTGCCAGCAGTCTGGGACGTTTCTATGGCTACACCTTC.

V gene TRBV28 combines with J gene TRBJ2-1; D is unresolved. CDR3 length: 12 amino acids. Deletions cut 3 bases from V and 10 bases from J, with 10 bases between. The germline gives CDR1 MDHEN, CDR2 SYDVKM. CDR3 bases: TGTGCCAGCAGTTTGAGCGCAATGGAGCAGTTCTTC. This gives the protein CASSLSAMEQFF. The full variable domain, rest sourced from reference TRBV28 and TRBJ2-1, is DVKVTQSSRYLVKRTGEKVFLECVQDMDHENMFWYRQDPGLGLRLIYFSYDVKMKEKGDIPEGYSVSREKKERFSLILESASTNQTSMYLCASSLSAMEQFFGPGTRLTVL.

The chain is built from TRBV28 and TRBJ2-1; D is undetermined. Germline CDR1 is MDHEN and CDR2 is SYDVKM. This CDR3 spans 15 amino acids. V was clipped by 2 bases and J by 5 bases, with 13 bases between them. The CDR3 is CASSLMSGSHNEQFF. CDR3 nucleotide sequence: TGTGCCAGCAGTTTAATGTCTGGGTCCCACAATGAGCAGTTCTTC.

The chain uses TRBV11-2 and TRBJ1-2, with 7 bases identical to TRBD1. V lost 8 bases, J lost 4 bases, and 13 bases stayed unmatched. From germline, CDR1 is SGHAT and CDR2 FQNNGV. The CDR3 extends over 15 amino acids. The CDR3 DNA reads TGTGCCAGCCGAGGATTCCAGGGGGATGTCTATGGCTACACCTTC. Translation: CASRGFQGDVYGYTF.

The rearrangement links TRBV6-1 to TRBJ2-7; 8 bases line up with TRBD1. This CDR3 is built from 16 residues. V lost 4 bases and J lost 0; bases outside the gene matches: 8. Germline CDR1 reads MNHNS; CDR2 reads SASEGT. CDR3 in DNA: TGTGCCAGCAGTGCCAGGACAGGGATCGGCTCCTACGAGCAGTACTTC. This sequence encodes CASSARTGIGSYEQYF.

The rearrangement uses TRBV16 and TRBJ1-4, with TRBD1 as a possible D gene (6 bases). CDR3 length: 15 amino acids. Germline loops: CDR1 KGHSY, CDR2 FQNENV. V was cut by 0 bases and J by 3 bases, with 8 bases left in between. The CDR3 spells CASSQSAGANEKLFF. The CDR3 DNA is TGTGCCAGCAGCCAATCCGCAGGGGCTAATGAAAAACTGTTTTTT. The full variable domain, rest sourced from reference TRBV16 and TRBJ1-4, is GEEVAQTPKHLVRGEGQKAKLYCAPIKGHSYVFWYQQVLKNEFKFLISFQNENVFDETGMPKERFSAKCLPNSPCSLEIQATKLEDSAVYFCASSQSAGANEKLFFGSGTQLSVL.

The chain employs TRBV2 and TRBJ1-1, with D uncertain. There are 13 residues in the CDR3. V lost 3 bases and J 1 base, leaving 6 bases between the germline ends. The germline CDR1 and CDR2 sequences are SNHLY and FYNNEI. The CDR3 loop is CASSDPQNTEAFF. CDR3 in DNA: TGTGCCAGCAGTGATCCCCAGAACACTGAAGCTTTCTTT. Filled out from reference TRBV2 and TRBJ1-1, the complete variable domain reads EPEVTQTPSHQVTQMGQEVILRCVPISNHLYFYWYRQILGQKVEFLVSFYNNEISEKSEIFDDQFSVERPDGSNFTLKIRSTKLEDSAMYFCASSDPQNTEAFFGQGTRLTVV.

The chain carries TRBV9 and TRBJ2-3; no clear D. V was pared by 5 bases and J by 6 bases, with 10 bases between. CDR3 size: 12 residues. Germline-derived CDR1 and CDR2 are SGDLS and YYNGEE. The CDR3 loop reads CASSWPSDTQYF. The CDR3 nucleotides read TGTGCCAGCAGTTGGCCTTCGGATACGCAGTATTTT.

V gene TRBV7-9 combines with J gene TRBJ2-7; D might be TRBD1 (6 bases). Germline-derived CDR1 and CDR2 are SEHNR and FQNEAQ (reference sequence). The CDR3 is made up of 13 amino acids. The ends were cut back, 5 bases at V and 5 bases at J, with 13 bases in the middle. CDR3 in amino acids: CASSTYEGDEQYF. The CDR3 DNA follows: TGTGCCAGCAGCACGTATGAGGGGGACGAGCAGTACTTC.

The chain recombines TRBV28 with TRBJ1-4; D gene uncertain. The germline gives CDR1 MDHEN, CDR2 SYDVKM. Trimming took off 1 base at V and 8 bases at J, with 8 bases between the two ends. This CDR3 has 13 residues. The CDR3 loop reads CASSLSVGEKLFF. The CDR3 DNA reads as TGTGCCAGCAGTTTATCCGTAGGCGAAAAACTGTTTTTT.

This sequence joins TRBV19 and TRBJ2-1, with 10 nucleotides matching TRBD2. The J segment lost 7 bases and the V segment lost 6 bases, leaving 12 bases of the junction unmatched. Germline assignment: CDR1 LNHDA and CDR2 SQIVND (reference sequence). The CDR3 loop spans 16 amino acids. CDR3 sequence reads: CASRKTHPGLANEQFF. In DNA form, the CDR3 reads TGTGCCAGTAGGAAAACCCACCCGGGACTAGCGAATGAGCAGTTCTTC.

The chain links TRBV7-8 to TRBJ2-3; no clear D gene. Germline-derived CDR1 and CDR2 are SGHVS and FQNEAQ. Trimming left V 1 base short and J 4 bases short, with 12 bases between. The CDR3 spans 15 residues. The CDR3 DNA sequence: TGTGCCAGCAGCTTAGTCGAGGCAGGCTCAGATACGCAGTATTTT. Its protein product is CASSLVEAGSDTQYF.